The 31 T cell receptor beta chains given below trace back to one sample, sequenced in a study of shared clonotypes between healthy human individuals. Profiling relied on immunoSEQ multiplex PCR, and the TCRdb table lists in-frame clones only, not all of them. The sample has approximately 980,000 clones; around three quarters are singletons. The sample was memory CD4+ T cells sorted from blood. Specified subset: CD45RA-negative fraction. Receptor source: a man younger than 35 in good health.

The chain has TRBV7-9 and TRBJ1-2; possible D gene TRBD1, 5 bases. This CDR3 spans 17 amino acids. Germline V gene sequence: CDR1 SEHNR, CDR2 FQNEAQ (reference sequence). Deletions cut 3 bases from V and 7 bases from J, with 24 bases between. CDR3 DNA sequence: TGTGCCAGCAGCTTTAATATTGTACAGGCGGCCGAGGGTGGCTACACCTTC. Encoded protein: CASSFNIVQAAEGGYTF.

The CDR3 DNA reads TGCGCCAGCAGTGATCACTCTGGACTAGCGGGAGCCAGGGAGACCCAGTACTTC. Translation gives CASSDHSGLAGARETQYF. The chain employs TRBV10-2 and TRBJ2-5, with TRBD2 matching over 13 bases. Losses at the gene ends were 3 bases for V and 5 bases for J; bases not matched to a gene: 12. Germline V CDR1 and CDR2: WSHSY, SAAADI. This CDR3 has 18 amino acids.

This chain uses TRBV4-1 with TRBJ2-5; the D gene is possibly TRBD2 (6 bases). The CDR3 consists of 16 residues. V lost 0 bases, J lost 6 bases, and 17 bases lay in between. CDR1 is MGHRA and CDR2 is YSYEKL in the germline V gene. CDR3 in amino acids: CASSQETSAPSQTQYF. In DNA, the CDR3 is TGCGCCAGCAGCCAAGAGACTAGTGCCCCTTCTCAGACCCAGTACTTC.

The rearrangement joins TRBV30 to TRBJ2-7; 8 nucleotides match TRBD1. The V and J ends lost 1 base and 3 bases, in that order; junction bases with no gene match: 14. The CDR3 spans 17 residues. Per germline, CDR1 GTSNPN and CDR2 SVGIG (reference sequence). This CDR3 is CAWSGGQGAKIRYEQYF. CDR3 DNA: TGTGCCTGGAGTGGAGGCCAGGGGGCGAAAATCCGCTACGAGCAGTACTTC.

On this clone itself: One end of the junction fails to match germline, which may point to a read error. In the same sample, other DNA sequences code for this CDR3. This CDR3 reads CASSLGLAGVETQYF. As DNA, the CDR3 is TGTGCTAGCAGCCTGGGACTAGCGGGAGTTGAGACCCAGTACTTC. The gene calls are TRBV7-7 and TRBJ2-5, with 14 bases matching TRBD2. Germline assignment: CDR1 SSHAT and CDR2 FNYEAQ (reference sequence). The CDR3 runs 15 residues.

The chain combines TRBV11-3 with TRBJ2-5, with D possibly being TRBD2 (6 bases). Germline CDR1 and CDR2: SGHNT and YENEEA. With 8 bases removed from V and 5 bases from J, the gap between germline ends came to 15 bases. The CDR3 spans 13 residues. The CDR3 sequence is CASGGGAQETQYF. As DNA, the CDR3 is TGTGCCAGCGGCGGCGGGGCACAGGAGACCCAGTACTTC. Full variable domain (missing parts from reference TRBV11-3 and TRBJ2-5): EAGVVQSPRYKIIEKKQPVAFWCNPISGHNTLYWYLQNLGQGPELLIRYENEEAVDDSQLPKDRFSAERLKGVDSTLKIQPAELGDSAVYLCASGGGAQETQYFGPGTRLLVL.

The rearrangement joins TRBV27 to TRBJ2-7, with 7 bases identical to TRBD1. V shed 4 bases, J shed 0 bases, and the junction held 3 bases outside the gene matches. CDR1 is MNHEY and CDR2 is SMNVEV in the germline V gene (reference sequence). The CDR3 contains 14 residues. The CDR3 region is CASSSTGTSYEQYF. DNA of the CDR3: TGTGCCAGCAGTTCGACAGGGACCTCCTACGAGCAGTACTTC.

J is TRBJ1-5 and V is TRBV6-1, with 8 positions matching TRBD1. J lost 0 bases, V lost 6 bases, and 4 bases had no gene match. CDR3 length equals 15 residues. Germline CDR1 and CDR2: MNHNS and SASEGT. CDR3: CASRSGQGSNQPQHF. Here the CDR3 DNA reads TGTGCCAGCAGGAGTGGACAGGGTAGCAATCAGCCCCAGCATTTT.

The CDR3 DNA follows: TGTGCCAGTAGGACACCTAATCAGCCCCAGCATTTT. Translating it yields CASRTPNQPQHF. This chain uses TRBV19 with TRBJ1-5; D remains unclear. The CDR3 is 12 amino acids. V lost 6 bases and J lost 4, with 7 bases in between. Per the germline V gene, CDR1 is LNHDA and CDR2 is SQIVND (reference sequence).

This clone was recorded many times. The chain has TRBV2 and TRBJ1-2, with unresolved D. V was cut by 8 bases and J by 0 bases, with 4 bases left in between. In germline, CDR1 is SNHLY, CDR2 FYNNEI. The CDR3 runs to 11 residues. CDR3 residues: CASETNYGYTF. In DNA, the CDR3 is TGTGCCAGCGAGACTAACTATGGCTACACCTTC.

This clone was counted only a few times. The rearrangement links TRBV29-1 to TRBJ2-6; a possible D gene is TRBD1 (5 bases). CDR3 length equals 12 residues. Germline V gene sequence: CDR1 SQVTM, CDR2 ANQGSEA. The V end lost 7 bases, the J end lost 4 bases, and 8 bases lay between the germline ends. The DNA for the CDR3 is TGCAGCGCGAGACAGGGGGCCAACGTCCTGACTTTC. Translated, it gives CSARQGANVLTF. Together with reference TRBV29-1 and TRBJ2-6, the CDR3 gives the full variable domain: SAVISQKPSRDICQRGTSLTIQCQVDSQVTMMFWYRQQPGQSLTLIATANQGSEATYESGFVIDKFPISRPNLTFSTLTVSNMSPEDSSIYLCSARQGANVLTFGAGSRLTVL.

The V call is TRBV5-1, the J call TRBJ1-2; 9 nucleotides line up with TRBD1. J was trimmed by 4 bases and V by 2 bases; bases with no gene match: 3. The CDR3 length is 14 residues. Germline V lookup: CDR1 SGHRS, CDR2 YFSETQ. CDR3 in amino acids: CASSFTGGGYGYTF. CDR3 bases: TGCGCCAGCAGCTTTACAGGGGGCGGCTATGGCTACACCTTC.

As concerns this clone: A much larger clonotype is one base distant, so this may be a read error. The rearrangement joins TRBV7-3 to TRBJ1-1, with D tentatively TRBD1 (5 bases). Germline-derived CDR1 and CDR2 are SGHTA and FQGTGA. The CDR3 loop spans 13 amino acids. With 6 bases removed from V and 1 base from J, the gap between germline ends came to 9 bases. The CDR3 DNA is TGTGCCAGCAGGCTACAGGAGAACACTGAAGCTTTCTTT. It codes for CASRLQENTEAFF.

This rearrangement joins TRBV19 to TRBJ2-2; D possibly corresponds to TRBD2 (5 bases). Trimming removed 3 bases at V and 5 bases at J, with 16 bases between. The CDR3 sequence is 16 residues long. CDR1 is LNHDA, CDR2 SQIVND, per germline (reference sequence). The CDR3 sequence: CASSILLAGGTGELFF. The CDR3 DNA follows: TGTGCCAGTAGTATCCTCCTAGCCGGCGGGACCGGGGAGCTGTTTTTT. Full variable domain (missing parts from reference TRBV19 and TRBJ2-2): DGGITQSPKYLFRKEGQNVTLSCEQNLNHDAMYWYRQDPGQGLRLIYYSQIVNDFQKGDIAEGYSVSREKKESFPLTVTSAQKNPTAFYLCASSILLAGGTGELFFGEGSRLTVL.

The rearrangement links TRBV5-6 to TRBJ1-2, with D unresolved. The CDR3 runs 13 residues. V lost 7 bases and J 5 bases, leaving 15 bases between the germline ends. Germline-derived CDR1 and CDR2 are SGHDT and YYEEEE. The CDR3 DNA follows: TGTGCCAGCGGGATTCAAAAGGCTTATGGCTACACCTTC. It is translated as CASGIQKAYGYTF.

The rearrangement joins TRBV7-9 to TRBJ2-7; the D gene could be TRBD1 or TRBD2 (5 bases each). V lost 5 bases, J lost 10 bases, and 18 bases lay in between. The CDR3 consists of 13 residues. Germline V gene data show CDR1 as SEHNR and CDR2 as FQNEAQ (reference sequence). This CDR3 is CASSADPVGDQYF. In DNA form, the CDR3 reads TGTGCCAGCAGCGCCGACCCGGTGGGGGACCAGTACTTC.

This rearrangement joins TRBV7-9 to TRBJ2-5; the match to TRBD1 covers 7 bases. Germline V lookup: CDR1 SEHNR, CDR2 FQNEAQ (reference sequence). The CDR3 is 16 amino acids. V dropped 5 bases and J dropped 5; count of bases not matched to a gene: 14. Here the CDR3 reads CASSIKGTVIVETQYF. CDR3 in DNA: TGTGCCAGCAGCATAAAAGGGACAGTTATAGTGGAGACCCAGTACTTC.

The chain recombines TRBV5-4 with TRBJ1-1; 9 bases agree with TRBD1. This CDR3 is built from 16 residues. Per germline, CDR1 SGHNT and CDR2 YYREEE (reference sequence). Unmatched junction bases numbered 11, after V lost 4 bases and J lost 4 bases. CDR3 nucleotides: TGTGCCAGCAGCCCGGGAACAGGGGGCGCCGGCACTGAAGCTTTCTTT. Translating gives CASSPGTGGAGTEAFF.

The chain recombines TRBV18 with TRBJ1-4; D remains ambiguous. The germline V gene has CDR1 KGHSH and CDR2 LQKENI. This CDR3 region has 14 residues. V was shortened by 3 bases and J by 7 bases, with 12 bases between the two germline ends. CDR3 DNA: TGTGCCAGCTCACCGGGCCCGGCTGGTGAAAAACTGTTTTTT. It specifies CASSPGPAGEKLFF.

This clone has a handful of counts. The genes are TRBV10-3 and TRBJ1-1, with D unresolved. Germline V gene data show CDR1 as ENHRY and CDR2 as SYGVKD. CDR3 length equals 14 residues. Deletions cut 3 bases from V and 6 bases from J, with 14 bases between. The DNA for the CDR3 is TGTGCCATCAGTGATAGCAGGCTAATCTCTGAAGCTTTCTTT. It specifies CAISDSRLISEAFF.

The chain is built from TRBV4-1 and TRBJ2-5; 9 bases align to TRBD1. Germline CDR1 and CDR2: MGHRA and YSYEKL. This CDR3 contains 19 residues. V was pared by 1 base and J by 3 bases, with 15 bases of the junction left unmatched. CDR3 DNA: TGCGCCAGCAGCCAAGGGAGGGGACAGGGACGTCTTAATGAAGAGACCCAGTACTTC. Protein sequence: CASSQGRGQGRLNEETQYF.

The rearrangement uses TRBV28 and TRBJ1-3; the D gene is possibly TRBD1 (5 bases). The V end was cut by 1 base, the J end by 0 bases, with 10 bases between. The CDR3 length is 16 residues. Germline V gene lookup returns CDR1 MDHEN and CDR2 SYDVKM. The CDR3 region has the DNA TGTGCCAGCAGTTTATCGGGGGGAAACTCTGGAAACACCATATATTTT. Its translation is CASSLSGGNSGNTIYF. Filled out from reference TRBV28 and TRBJ1-3, the complete variable domain reads DVKVTQSSRYLVKRTGEKVFLECVQDMDHENMFWYRQDPGLGLRLIYFSYDVKMKEKGDIPEGYSVSREKKERFSLILESASTNQTSMYLCASSLSGGNSGNTIYFGEGSWLTVV.

This clone was observed a few times. The chain employs TRBV6-1 and TRBJ1-2, with D possibly being TRBD1 (6 bases). The CDR3 sequence is 17 residues long. CDR1 MNHNS and CDR2 SASEGT come from the germline V gene. V lost 2 bases and J 7 bases, leaving 23 bases between the germline ends. Here the CDR3 reads CASSEHGLAGETGGYTF. CDR3 bases: TGTGCCAGCAGTGAACATGGGTTGGCAGGGGAGACGGGTGGCTACACCTTC.

This chain connects TRBV5-4 to TRBJ2-5; the match to TRBD1 covers 7 bases. Germline trimming cut 5 bases from V and 1 base from J; bases unmatched to any gene: 5. The CDR3 runs to 14 residues. Germline V gives CDR1 SGHNT, CDR2 YYREEE (reference sequence). The DNA for the CDR3 is TGTGCCAGCAGTCCGGACAGGTCCCAAGAGACCCAGTACTTC. This sequence encodes CASSPDRSQETQYF.

The chain combines TRBV2 with TRBJ2-1, with D possibly matching TRBD1 (5 bases). Trimming left V 7 bases short and J 1 base short, with 11 bases between. CDR1 is SNHLY and CDR2 is FYNNEI in the germline V gene. There are 14 residues in the CDR3. CDR3 amino acids: CASTRDRSYNEQFF. CDR3 bases: TGTGCCAGCACCAGGGATCGATCCTACAATGAGCAGTTCTTC.

The J gene is TRBJ1-4, the V gene TRBV28; TRBD1 is a possible D gene (5 bases). The germline V gene has CDR1 MDHEN and CDR2 SYDVKM. V was trimmed by 2 bases and J by 7 bases, leaving 11 bases between them. The CDR3 extends over 14 amino acids. CDR3 protein: CASSLGTQGEKLFF. In DNA form, the CDR3 reads TGTGCCAGCAGTTTAGGGACCCAAGGTGAAAAACTGTTTTTT.

The CDR3, as DNA: TGTGCCACCAGCAGAGATGGGTTAGCGGGGGCACGGTACTTC. Translation gives CATSRDGLAGARYF. This chain links TRBV15 with TRBJ2-7; 9 bases align to TRBD2. V lost 0 bases to trimming and J lost 12 bases; unmatched junction nucleotides: 9. CDR1 is LNHNV, CDR2 YYDKDF, per germline (reference sequence). This CDR3 contains 14 residues.

The chain employs TRBV5-1 and TRBJ2-1, with 13 bases lining up with TRBD2. From germline, CDR1 is SGHRS and CDR2 YFSETQ. Trimming cost V 4 bases and J 7 bases; bases outside gene matches: 5. The CDR3 is 15 residues long. CDR3: CASSGSTSGRNEQFF. DNA for the CDR3: TGCGCCAGCAGCGGGTCGACTAGCGGGAGGAATGAGCAGTTCTTC.

J is TRBJ2-7 and V is TRBV6-6; D is possibly TRBD1 (6 bases). The germline V gene encodes CDR1 MNHNY and CDR2 SVGAGI (reference sequence). There are 14 residues in the CDR3. V lost 5 bases and J 9 bases, leaving 20 bases between the germline ends. CDR3 protein: CASSLDSTSRGQYF. The CDR3 bases are TGTGCCAGCAGTCTGGACTCAACATCCAGGGGGCAGTACTTC.

J is TRBJ2-7 and V is TRBV7-2; 11 nucleotides agree with TRBD2. The V gene end was trimmed by 5 bases and the J gene end by 2 bases; junction bases not matched to a gene: 8. CDR3 length: 16 amino acids. Germline assignment: CDR1 SGHTA and CDR2 FQGNSA. The CDR3 DNA reads as TGTGCCAGCAGCCAAATAGGGACTAGCGGAGCCTACGAGCAGTACTTC. Translated, it gives CASSQIGTSGAYEQYF.

The rearrangement links TRBV10-3 to TRBJ2-4; D not resolved. Germline V gene data show CDR1 as ENHRY and CDR2 as SYGVKD. The V end lost 0 bases, the J end lost 9 bases, and 9 bases lay between the germline ends. The CDR3 sequence is 13 residues long. CDR3 nucleotides: TGTGCCATCAGTGAGTCACTTCTTTCCATTCAGTACTTC. Translation: CAISESLLSIQYF.